Below, 20 T cell receptor beta chains from the same sample are listed, as sequenced in a study of blood T cells in healthy people across ages. The use of a sample-barcoded 5' primer and a J-beta primer mix characterized a second PCR of roughly 7 to 11 cycles. TCRdb reprocessed the 5' RACE reads with MiXCR, giving one entry per CDR3 protein. Among 790,000 or so distinct CDR3 sequences listed, about half were seen once. Sequencing used blood. The receptors here all came from a man older than 75 in good health.

This chain connects TRBV6-2 or TRBV6-3 to TRBJ1-2; tentatively, D is TRBD1 (5 bases). With 7 bases removed from V and 4 bases from J, the gap between germline ends came to 13 bases. The CDR3 covers 13 residues. The V gene's germline CDR1 is MNHEY and CDR2 SVGEGT. The CDR3 region is CASTIGAPYGYTF. The CDR3 DNA reads as TGTGCCAGCACCATAGGGGCACCCTATGGCTACACCTTC.

This clonotype was detected only once. At one end, the junction sequence differs from germline, possibly due to a read error. The gene calls are TRBV20-1 and TRBJ2-1; 10 positions match TRBD2. Germline CDR1 reads DFQATT; CDR2 reads SNEGSKA (reference sequence). The CDR3 consists of 15 residues. The DNA for the CDR3 is TGCAGTGCTAGAGCCGAACTAGCGGGAAGTAATGAGCTGTTCTTC. Its translation: CSARAELAGSNELFF.

The chain employs TRBV6-6 and TRBJ2-3; 10 positions match TRBD2. In germline, CDR1 is MNHNY, CDR2 SVGAGI (reference sequence). Unmatched junction bases numbered 17, after V lost 11 bases and J lost 6 bases. The CDR3 is 16 amino acids. The CDR3 coding sequence is TGTGCCGCCCTGCAGCGGTTACTAGCGGGAATGGATACGCAGTATTTT. It codes for CAALQRLLAGMDTQYF.

The chain uses TRBV7-2 and TRBJ2-5, with 7 bases aligning to TRBD1. The germline gives CDR1 SGHTA, CDR2 FQGNSA. CDR3 size: 14 residues. After removal of 5 bases from V and 11 bases from J, the junction contained 14 bases not matched to a gene. The CDR3 DNA reads TGTGCCAGCAGCACACGACAGGGTATGAATGAGCAGTACTTC. Amino acids: CASSTRQGMNEQYF.

The chain has TRBV20-1 and TRBJ2-2, with TRBD2 matching over 9 bases. Trimming removed 3 bases from V and 6 bases from J; junction bases left unmatched: 14. The germline V gene encodes CDR1 DFQATT and CDR2 SNEGSKA (reference sequence). The CDR3 loop spans 17 amino acids. CDR3 coding DNA: TGCAGTGCTAGTCCCGGGACTAGCCCATCCGGGGCCGGGGAGCTGTTTTTT. It yields the protein CSASPGTSPSGAGELFF.

This clonotype was picked up many times. The rearrangement links TRBV7-2 to TRBJ1-2; TRBD1 is a possible D gene (5 bases). Germline assignment: CDR1 SGHTA and CDR2 FQGNSA. V lost 4 bases and J 6 bases, leaving 12 bases between the germline ends. The CDR3 covers 13 residues. The CDR3 coding sequence is TGTGCCAGCAGCTCACGGGGAGGGGATGGCTACACCTTC. This sequence encodes CASSSRGGDGYTF.

This rearrangement joins TRBV7-6 to TRBJ2-3, with a tentative D call TRBD2 (6 bases). This CDR3 is built from 13 residues. Looked up from germline, CDR1 is SGHVS and CDR2 is FNYEAQ. Trimming removed 5 bases at V and 6 bases at J, with 12 bases between. The CDR3 region is CASSPGGWDTQYF. As DNA, the CDR3 is TGTGCCAGCAGCCCCGGAGGGTGGGATACGCAGTATTTT.

This clonotype was observed once. V and J are TRBV12-3 or TRBV12-4 and TRBJ2-3; 9 bases are shared with TRBD2. This CDR3 has 12 residues. After removal of 10 bases from V and 5 bases from J, the junction contained 4 bases not matched to a gene. CDR3 region: CATSAGGDTQYF. The CDR3 DNA is TGTGCCACCTCAGCGGGGGGAGATACGCAGTATTTT.

This clonotype was seen many times. The gene calls are TRBV12-3 or TRBV12-4 and TRBJ2-7; a possible D gene is TRBD1 (6 bases). V dropped 5 bases and J dropped 4 bases, with 18 bases sitting between them. This CDR3 has 15 residues. CDR3 loop: CASSAGTHSSYEQYF. CDR3 nucleotide sequence: TGTGCCAGCAGTGCAGGGACACATTCTTCGTACGAGCAGTACTTC.

This clonotype was detected a few times. CDR3 sequence reads: CASSLASAAGVFYEQYF. The CDR3 DNA reads as TGCGCCAGCAGCTTGGCCTCTGCGGCAGGGGTTTTCTACGAGCAGTACTTC. The chain is built from TRBV5-1 and TRBJ2-7, with a weak D call TRBD1 (6 bases). Germline loops: CDR1 SGHRS, CDR2 YFSETQ. The CDR3 totals 17 residues. V shed 0 bases and J shed 3 bases, with 19 bases lying between them.

In the case of this clonotype: This clone may be a read error of a much larger clone one base away. The chain uses TRBV12-3 or TRBV12-4 and TRBJ2-3; 7 bases agree with TRBD2. The CDR3 is made up of 14 amino acids. For the CDR3, the DNA is TGTGCCAGCAGTTTGGGGGGGAGAGCAGATACGGAGTATTTT. It specifies CASSLGGRADTEYF.

This clonotype has ten or more counts. J is TRBJ1-5 and V is TRBV21-1; the D call of TRBD1 is as the table states it, not checked on the DNA. TRBV21-1 is described as a pseudogene. The CDR3 extends over 16 amino acids. CDR3 amino acids: CASSIRQRAGNQPQHF. Written as DNA, the CDR3 is TGTGCCAGCAGCATCCGTCAGCGGGCGGGCAATCAGCCCCAGCATTTT.

The CDR3 DNA reads as TGTGCCTGGAGGGGGGACAGGGGTCGCCAAGAGACCCAGTACTTC. Translated: CAWRGDRGRQETQYF. This rearrangement joins TRBV30 to TRBJ2-5; 10 bases fit TRBD1. V lost 3 bases, J lost 1 base, and 5 bases stayed unmatched. The germline V gene has CDR1 GTSNPN and CDR2 SVGIG (reference sequence). The CDR3 loop spans 15 amino acids.

The chain uses TRBV7-2 and TRBJ2-1; D is unresolved. The DNA end is more similar to TRBJ2-7, so the J call may be wrong. Germline assignment: CDR1 SGHTA and CDR2 FQGNSA. This CDR3 is 12 amino acids long. The CDR3 DNA reads TGTGCCAGCAGTCCATTTTACAATGAGCAGTACTTC. Translating it yields CASSPFYNEQYF.

The chain has TRBV7-2 and TRBJ1-2; 9 bases are a match to TRBD1. The CDR3 has 19 amino acids. Germline CDR1 is SGHTA and CDR2 is FQGNSA. With V trimmed by 5 bases and J by 7 bases, 23 bases remained unmatched. CDR3 in DNA: TGTGCCAGCAGCACACACGTCGGGACAGGGAATGGAGGAGCAAGTGGCTACACCTTC. Amino acid sequence: CASSTHVGTGNGGASGYTF. Variable domain in full (rest from reference TRBV7-2 and TRBJ1-2): GAGVSQSPSNKVTEKGKDVELRCDPISGHTALYWYRQSLGQGLEFLIYFQGNSAPDKSGLPSDRFSAERTGGSVSTLTIQRTQQEDSAVYLCASSTHVGTGNGGASGYTFGSGTRLTVV.

Only a few counts were recorded for this clonotype. The CDR3 sequence: CSVGDSGSSTDTQYF. The CDR3 coding sequence is TGCAGCGTTGGGGATAGCGGGAGCAGCACAGATACGCAGTATTTT. This chain links TRBV29-1 with TRBJ2-3; 9 bases fit TRBD2. The length of the CDR3 is 15 residues. Germline-derived CDR1 and CDR2 are SQVTM and ANQGSEA. J lost 0 bases, V lost 4 bases, and 5 bases had no gene match.

This clonotype was found once. The V and J genes are TRBV2 and TRBJ2-6; TRBD1 matches at 12 bases. This CDR3 is built from 16 residues. The germline CDR1 and CDR2 sequences are SNHLY and FYNNEI. Trimming took 6 bases from V and 2 from J; bases not matched to a gene: 2. Written as DNA, the CDR3 is TGTGCCAGCAGCGGGACAGGGGGCACTGGGGCCAACGTCCTGACTTTC. Its translation: CASSGTGGTGANVLTF.

The chain has TRBV6-5 and TRBJ2-5, with D tentatively TRBD2 (6 bases). This CDR3 has 15 residues. Trimming cost V 1 base and J 2 bases, with 11 bases left between them. The germline CDR1 and CDR2 sequences are MNHEY and SVGAGI. This CDR3 is CASSYLSAGQETQYF. Written as DNA, the CDR3 is TGTGCCAGCAGTTACTTATCCGCGGGGCAAGAGACCCAGTACTTC.

The chain joins TRBV7-9 to TRBJ2-3; D remains ambiguous. V gave up 6 bases and J gave up 5 bases, with 18 bases separating them. From germline, CDR1 is SEHNR and CDR2 FQNEAQ (reference sequence). This CDR3 is built from 15 residues. CDR3 in DNA: TGTGCCAGCAGGATCCGGCACTTGGAAAGAGATACGCAGTATTTT. Protein: CASRIRHLERDTQYF.

The chain has TRBV16 and TRBJ2-3; 9 bases map to TRBD2. Germline-derived CDR1 and CDR2 are KGHSY and FQNENV. This CDR3 region has 16 residues. J lost 3 bases, V lost 4 bases, and 8 bases had no gene match. For the CDR3, the DNA is TGTGCCAGCAGCCTTGTCGCGGGAGGGCCGACAGATACGCAGTATTTT. This translates into CASSLVAGGPTDTQYF.